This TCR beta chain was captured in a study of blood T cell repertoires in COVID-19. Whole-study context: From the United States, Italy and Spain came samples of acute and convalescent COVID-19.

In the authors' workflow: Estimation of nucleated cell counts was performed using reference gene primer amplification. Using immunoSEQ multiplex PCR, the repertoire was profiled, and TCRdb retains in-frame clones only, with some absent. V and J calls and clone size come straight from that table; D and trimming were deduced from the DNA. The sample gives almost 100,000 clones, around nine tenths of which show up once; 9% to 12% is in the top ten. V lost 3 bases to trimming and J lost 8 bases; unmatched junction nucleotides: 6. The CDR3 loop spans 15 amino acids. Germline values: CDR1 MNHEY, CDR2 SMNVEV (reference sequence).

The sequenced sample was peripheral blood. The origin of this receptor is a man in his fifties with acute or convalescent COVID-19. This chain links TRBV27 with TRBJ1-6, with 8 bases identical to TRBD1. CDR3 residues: CASSFGQGLDSPLHF. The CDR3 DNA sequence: TGTGCCAGCAGTTTCGGACAGGGTTTGGATTCACCCCTCCACTTT.